There are many counts of the clone carrying this TCR beta chain. The antigen remains unidentified. This entry is derived from a study of T-cell reconstitution after alpha-beta-depleted transplantation in children. Overall study results and limits: Newly made T cells mostly supplied T-cell counts and diversity one year after transplant. The study traced high day-60 TCRbeta diversity in some patients to surviving recipient T cells and thymic progenitors. At around two months after transplant, the alpha-beta T cells were reportedly derived from several hundred expanded clones that came from non-depleted graft cells.

Unique molecular identifiers were used to barcode this TCRbeta library. TCRdb passed the PCR reads through MiXCR, listing each CDR3 protein once. The sample records over 200,000 distinct CDR3 sequences, roughly 10% being singletons. The germline CDR1 and CDR2 sequences are LGHDT and YNNKEL (reference sequence). V lost 1 base, J lost 5 bases, and 9 bases lay in between. This CDR3 spans 14 amino acids. The chain has TRBV3-1 and TRBJ2-1; maybe TRBD2 (6 bases). This TCR was recovered from a child under three years old with acute myeloid leukemia, due to receive a stem cell transplant. Sequences were derived from PBMCs, sampled before TCRalphabeta/CD19-depleted stem cell transplant. The CDR3 region is CASSQGRENNEQFF. The CDR3 DNA sequence: TGTGCCAGCAGCCAAGGGCGGGAAAACAATGAGCAGTTCTTC.